This TCR beta chain was observed in a study of Graves' ophthalmopathy and Graves' hyperthyroidism. Broader study findings: Detected in blood as well were most expanded thyroid clonotypes with frequency above 0.001.

The authors amplified TCR beta CDR3 regions from RNA transcripts. RT-PCR in the first round used HTBI primers; a second-round multiplex PCR followed. TCRdb recomputed calls from the multiplex PCR reads with MiXCR, one row per CDR3 protein. The data contain 300,000 to 350,000 distinct CDR3 sequences, 15% to 20% of them singletons. This clonotype has a count of ten or more. Its antigen is currently unknown. Fresh peripheral blood (approximately 10 ml) yielded the PBMCs. The CDR3 has 12 amino acids. Looked up from germline, CDR1 is SEHNR and CDR2 is FQNEAQ (reference sequence). Trimming shortened V by 1 base and J by 4 bases, and 4 bases separated the two germline ends.

The chain links TRBV7-9 to TRBJ1-1; the D is unclear. The clonotype comes from an adult man with Graves' ophthalmopathy. The sequencing input was peripheral blood. As DNA, the CDR3 is TGTGCCAGCAGCTTAGTCAGCACTGAAGCTTTCTTT. It yields the protein CASSLVSTEAFF. The entire variable domain, with the rest obtained from reference TRBV7-9 and TRBJ1-1, is as follows: DTGVSQNPRHKITKRGQNVTFRCDPISEHNRLYWYRQTLGQGPEFLTYFQNEAQLEKSRLLSDRFSAERPKGSFSTLEIQRTEQGDSAMYLCASSLVSTEAFFGQGTRLTVV.